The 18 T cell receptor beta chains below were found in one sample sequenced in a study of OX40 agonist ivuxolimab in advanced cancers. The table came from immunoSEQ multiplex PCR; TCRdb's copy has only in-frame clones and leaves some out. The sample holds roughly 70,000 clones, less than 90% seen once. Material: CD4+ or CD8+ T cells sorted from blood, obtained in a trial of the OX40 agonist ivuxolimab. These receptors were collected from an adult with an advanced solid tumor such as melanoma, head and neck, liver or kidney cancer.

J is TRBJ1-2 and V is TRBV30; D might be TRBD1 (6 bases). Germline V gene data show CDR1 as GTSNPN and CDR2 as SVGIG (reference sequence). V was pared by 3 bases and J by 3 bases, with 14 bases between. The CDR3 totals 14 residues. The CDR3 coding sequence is TGTGCCTGGAGAGGGTGGAGGGGGGACTATGGCTACACCTTC. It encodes CAWRGWRGDYGYTF.

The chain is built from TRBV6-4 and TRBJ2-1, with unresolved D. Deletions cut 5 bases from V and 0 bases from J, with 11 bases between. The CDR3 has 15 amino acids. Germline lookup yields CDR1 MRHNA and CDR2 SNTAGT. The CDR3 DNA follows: TGTGCCAGCAGTCAACGGGCCAGCTCCTACAATGAGCAGTTCTTC. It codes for CASSQRASSYNEQFF.

The CDR3 loop is CASSLWGRAGVSEQYF. The DNA of the CDR3 is TGTGCCAGCAGTTTATGGGGCCGGGCAGGGGTAAGCGAGCAGTACTTC. This rearrangement joins TRBV27 to TRBJ2-7; D is possibly TRBD1 (6 bases). This CDR3 comprises 16 residues. The germline gives CDR1 MNHEY, CDR2 SMNVEV (reference sequence). The ends were cut back, 1 base at V and 6 bases at J, with 19 bases in the middle.

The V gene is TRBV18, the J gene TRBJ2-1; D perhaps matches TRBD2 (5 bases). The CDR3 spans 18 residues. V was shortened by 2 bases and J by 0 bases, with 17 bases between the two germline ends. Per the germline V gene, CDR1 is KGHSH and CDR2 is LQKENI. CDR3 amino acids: CASSPTQISGRSYNEQFF. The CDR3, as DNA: TGTGCCAGCTCACCAACTCAGATAAGCGGACGCTCCTACAATGAGCAGTTCTTC.

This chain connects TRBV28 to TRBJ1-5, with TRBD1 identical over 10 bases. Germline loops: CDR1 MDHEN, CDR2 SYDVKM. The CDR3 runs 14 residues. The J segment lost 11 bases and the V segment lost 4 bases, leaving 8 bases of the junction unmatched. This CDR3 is CASSSDGTGETQHF. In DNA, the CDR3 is TGTGCCAGCAGTTCGGACGGGACAGGGGAGACCCAGCATTTT.

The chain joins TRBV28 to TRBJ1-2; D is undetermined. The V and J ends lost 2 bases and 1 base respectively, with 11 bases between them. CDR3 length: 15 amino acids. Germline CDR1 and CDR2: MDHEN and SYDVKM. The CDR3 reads CASSLVLGNNYGYTF. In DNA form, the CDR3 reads TGTGCCAGCAGTTTAGTTCTGGGGAATAACTATGGCTACACCTTC.

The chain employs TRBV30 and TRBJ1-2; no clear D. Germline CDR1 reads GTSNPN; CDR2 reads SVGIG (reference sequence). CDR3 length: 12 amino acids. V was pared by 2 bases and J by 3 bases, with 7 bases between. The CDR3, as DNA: TGTGCCTGGAGTTCGGGCCACTATGGCTACACCTTC. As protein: CAWSSGHYGYTF. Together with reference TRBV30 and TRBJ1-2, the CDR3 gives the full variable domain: SQTIHQWPATLVQPVGSPLSLECTVEGTSNPNLYWYRQAAGRGLQLLFYSVGIGQISSEVPQNLSASRPQDRQFILSSKKLLLSDSGFYLCAWSSGHYGYTFGSGTRLTVV.

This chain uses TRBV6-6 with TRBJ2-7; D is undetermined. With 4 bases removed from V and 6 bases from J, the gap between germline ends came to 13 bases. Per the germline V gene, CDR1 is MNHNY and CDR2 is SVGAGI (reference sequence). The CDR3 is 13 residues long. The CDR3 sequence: CASSSDLAGEQYF. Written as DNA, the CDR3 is TGTGCCAGCAGTTCCGACCTCGCAGGCGAGCAGTACTTC.

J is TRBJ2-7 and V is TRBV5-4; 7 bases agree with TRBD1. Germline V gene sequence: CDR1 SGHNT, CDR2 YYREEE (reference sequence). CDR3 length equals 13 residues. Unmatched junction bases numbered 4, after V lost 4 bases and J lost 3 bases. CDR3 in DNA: TGTGCCAGCAGCAGGGGACAGTTCTACGAGCAGTACTTC. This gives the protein CASSRGQFYEQYF.

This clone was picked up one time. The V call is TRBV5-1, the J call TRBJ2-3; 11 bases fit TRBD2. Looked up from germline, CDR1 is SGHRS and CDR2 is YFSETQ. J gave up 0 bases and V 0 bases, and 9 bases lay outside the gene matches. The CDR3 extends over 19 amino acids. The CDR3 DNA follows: TGCGCCAGCAGCTTGGAGGGTAGCGGGAGGGCCCGGAGCACAGATACGCAGTATTTT. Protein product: CASSLEGSGRARSTDTQYF.

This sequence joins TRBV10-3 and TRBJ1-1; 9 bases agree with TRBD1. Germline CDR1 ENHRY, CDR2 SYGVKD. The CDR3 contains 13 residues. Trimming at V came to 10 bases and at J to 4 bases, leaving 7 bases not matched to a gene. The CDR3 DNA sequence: TGTGCCAGCGGGACAGGGCTGAGCACTGAAGCTTTCTTT. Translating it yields CASGTGLSTEAFF.

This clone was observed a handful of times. The CDR3 DNA reads TGTGCCAGCAGCCGACAGGGGGTAGAGACCCAGTACTTC. This gives the protein CASSRQGVETQYF. The chain carries TRBV7-9 and TRBJ2-5; 9 nucleotides agree with TRBD1. The J segment lost 4 bases and the V segment lost 5 bases, leaving 2 bases of the junction unmatched. CDR1 and CDR2 from the germline V gene are SEHNR and FQNEAQ (reference sequence). This CDR3 has 13 amino acids.

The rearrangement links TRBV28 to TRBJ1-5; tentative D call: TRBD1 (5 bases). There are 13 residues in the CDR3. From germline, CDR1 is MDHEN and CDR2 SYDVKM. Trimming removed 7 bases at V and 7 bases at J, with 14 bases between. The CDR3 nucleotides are TGTGCCAGCACCCCGGAGGGGCGACAGCCCCAGCATTTT. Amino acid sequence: CASTPEGRQPQHF.

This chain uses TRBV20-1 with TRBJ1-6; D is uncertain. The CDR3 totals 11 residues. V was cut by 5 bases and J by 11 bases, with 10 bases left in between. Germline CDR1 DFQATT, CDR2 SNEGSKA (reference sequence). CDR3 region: CSASPGTPLHF. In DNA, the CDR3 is TGCAGTGCTTCCCCCGGGACACCCCTCCACTTT.

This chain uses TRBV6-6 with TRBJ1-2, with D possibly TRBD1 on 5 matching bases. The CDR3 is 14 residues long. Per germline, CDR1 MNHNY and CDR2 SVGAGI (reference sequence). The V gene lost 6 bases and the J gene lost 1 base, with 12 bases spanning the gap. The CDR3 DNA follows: TGTGCCAGCAGGCCCCCAGGGATTAACTATGGCTACACCTTC. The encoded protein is CASRPPGINYGYTF.

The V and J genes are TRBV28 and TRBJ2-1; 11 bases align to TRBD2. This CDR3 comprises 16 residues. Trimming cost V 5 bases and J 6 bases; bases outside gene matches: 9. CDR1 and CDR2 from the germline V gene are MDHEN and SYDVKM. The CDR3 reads CASSPTGTSGFNEQFF. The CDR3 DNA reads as TGTGCCAGCAGTCCAACAGGGACTAGCGGATTCAATGAGCAGTTCTTC.

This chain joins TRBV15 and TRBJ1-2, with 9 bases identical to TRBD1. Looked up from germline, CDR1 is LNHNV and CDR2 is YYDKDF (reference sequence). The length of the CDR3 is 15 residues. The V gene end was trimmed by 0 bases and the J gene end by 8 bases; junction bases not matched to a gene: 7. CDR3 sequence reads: CATSRDPWTGVGYTF. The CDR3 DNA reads TGTGCCACCAGCAGAGATCCTTGGACAGGGGTCGGCTACACCTTC.

The CDR3 region has the DNA TGTGCCAGCTCACCACGTCAGGGAGGGAACACTGAAGCTTTCTTT. Amino acids: CASSPRQGGNTEAFF. J is TRBJ1-1 and V is TRBV18, with a possible D match to TRBD1 (5 bases). Trimming took 1 base from V and 1 from J, leaving 10 bases between them. The germline gives CDR1 KGHSH, CDR2 LQKENI. The CDR3 runs to 15 residues.